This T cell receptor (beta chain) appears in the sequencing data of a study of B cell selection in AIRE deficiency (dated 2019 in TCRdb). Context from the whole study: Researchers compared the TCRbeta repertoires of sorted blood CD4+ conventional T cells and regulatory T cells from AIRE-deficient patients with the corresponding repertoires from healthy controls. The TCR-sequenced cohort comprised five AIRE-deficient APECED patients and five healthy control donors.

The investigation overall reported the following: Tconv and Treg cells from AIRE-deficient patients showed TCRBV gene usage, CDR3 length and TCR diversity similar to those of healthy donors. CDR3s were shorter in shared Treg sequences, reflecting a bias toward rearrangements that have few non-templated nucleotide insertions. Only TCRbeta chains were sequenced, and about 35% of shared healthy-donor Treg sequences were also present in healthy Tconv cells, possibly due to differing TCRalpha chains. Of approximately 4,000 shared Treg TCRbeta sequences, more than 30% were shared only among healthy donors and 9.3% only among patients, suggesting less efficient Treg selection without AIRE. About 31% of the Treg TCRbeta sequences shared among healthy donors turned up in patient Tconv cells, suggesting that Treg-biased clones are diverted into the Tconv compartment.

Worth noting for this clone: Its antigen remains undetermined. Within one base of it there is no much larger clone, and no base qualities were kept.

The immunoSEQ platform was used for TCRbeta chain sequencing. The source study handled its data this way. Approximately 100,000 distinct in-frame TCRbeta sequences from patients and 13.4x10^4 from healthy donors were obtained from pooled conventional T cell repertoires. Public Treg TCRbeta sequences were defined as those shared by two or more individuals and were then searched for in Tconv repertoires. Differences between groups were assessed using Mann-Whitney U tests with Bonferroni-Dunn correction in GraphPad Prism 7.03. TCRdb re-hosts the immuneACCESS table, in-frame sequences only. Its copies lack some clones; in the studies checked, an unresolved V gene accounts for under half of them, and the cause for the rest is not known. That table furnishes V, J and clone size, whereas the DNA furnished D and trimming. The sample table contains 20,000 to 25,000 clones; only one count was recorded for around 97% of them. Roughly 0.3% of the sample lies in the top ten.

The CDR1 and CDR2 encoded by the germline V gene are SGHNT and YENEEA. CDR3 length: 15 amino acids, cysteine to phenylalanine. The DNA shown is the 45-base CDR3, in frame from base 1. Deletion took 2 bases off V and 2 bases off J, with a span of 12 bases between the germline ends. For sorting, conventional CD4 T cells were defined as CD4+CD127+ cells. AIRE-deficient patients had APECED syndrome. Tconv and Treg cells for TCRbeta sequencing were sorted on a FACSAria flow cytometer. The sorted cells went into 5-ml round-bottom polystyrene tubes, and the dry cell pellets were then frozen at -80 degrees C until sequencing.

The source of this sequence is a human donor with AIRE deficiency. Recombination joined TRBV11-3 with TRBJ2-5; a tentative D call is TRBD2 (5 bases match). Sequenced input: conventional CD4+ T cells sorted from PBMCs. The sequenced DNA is TGTGCCAGCAGCTTATCCGGGATCTGGCAAGAGACCCAGTACTTC. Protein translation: CASSLSGIWQETQYF.